A single sample gave rise to the 5 T cell receptor beta chains below, sequenced in a study of blood T cell repertoires in COVID-19. TCRdb keeps only in-frame clones here, not all; method: immunoSEQ multiplex PCR. The sample consists of about 110,000 clones, about 83% of them appearing once. Sequenced input: peripheral blood. These TCRs come from a woman aged 65 to 85 with acute or convalescent COVID-19.

The chain joins TRBV5-1 to TRBJ2-5, with TRBD2 matching 11 bases. Trimming cost V 4 bases and J 4 bases; bases outside gene matches: 9. CDR3 length equals 16 residues. Per the germline V gene, CDR1 is SGHRS and CDR2 is YFSETQ. The CDR3 loop reads CASSGGPLAGGETQYF. In DNA form, the CDR3 reads TGCGCCAGCAGCGGTGGGCCCCTAGCGGGGGGAGAGACCCAGTACTTC.

The rearrangement joins TRBV19 to TRBJ2-2; 11 bases line up with TRBD2. Trimming took 5 bases from V and 7 from J; bases not matched to a gene: 3. Germline CDR1 reads LNHDA; CDR2 reads SQIVND (reference sequence). This CDR3 spans 14 amino acids. The CDR3 region has the DNA TGTGCCAGTAGTTATAGCGGGAGGGTCGGGGAGCTGTTTTTT. It specifies CASSYSGRVGELFF.

This chain uses TRBV4-3 with TRBJ2-2; 11 bases line up with TRBD1. Per germline, CDR1 LGHNA and CDR2 YSLEER. This CDR3 region has 17 residues. V lost 1 base to trimming and J lost 4 bases; unmatched junction nucleotides: 5. CDR3 coding DNA: TGCGCCAGCAGCCAAGGGACAGGGGGCGCCGGCACCGGGGAGCTGTTTTTT. Amino acid sequence: CASSQGTGGAGTGELFF.

This clone showed up just once. The chain recombines TRBV14 with TRBJ2-7; 9 nucleotides align to TRBD1. The ends lost 5 bases at V and 2 bases at J; junction bases unmatched: 7. The germline gives CDR1 SGHDN, CDR2 FVKESK. The CDR3 is 15 amino acids. CDR3 DNA: TGTGCCAGCAGCTCTGCCGGGACAGGGCCCTACGAGCAGTACTTC. It codes for CASSSAGTGPYEQYF. Supplemented by reference TRBV14 and TRBJ2-7, the full variable domain reads EAGVTQFPSHSVIEKGQTVTLRCDPISGHDNLYWYRRVMGKEIKFLLHFVKESKQDESGMPNNRFLAERTGGTYSTLKVQPAELEDSGVYFCASSSAGTGPYEQYFGPGTRLTVT.

The J gene is TRBJ2-7, the V gene TRBV28, with D possibly TRBD2 on 5 matching bases. This CDR3 is 13 amino acids long. The V end lost 6 bases, the J end lost 7 bases, and 16 bases lay between the germline ends. Germline CDR1 is MDHEN and CDR2 is SYDVKM. As DNA, the CDR3 is TGTGCCAGCAGCCCGGACTGGCTGGGGGAGCAGTACTTC. Its translation: CASSPDWLGEQYF. The full variable domain, its missing parts supplied by reference TRBV28 and TRBJ2-7, is DVKVTQSSRYLVKRTGEKVFLECVQDMDHENMFWYRQDPGLGLRLIYFSYDVKMKEKGDIPEGYSVSREKKERFSLILESASTNQTSMYLCASSPDWLGEQYFGPGTRLTVT.